This section outlines one T cell receptor (beta chain) sequence together with its context. The data originate from a study of blood T cell repertoires in COVID-19. Germline V gene data show CDR1 as MNHEY and CDR2 as SVGAGI. This CDR3 contains 12 residues. V lost 5 bases and J lost 8, with 12 bases in between. Measured with immunoSEQ multiplex PCR; TCRdb has only the in-frame clones, and not every one. The sample contains around 100,000 clones, about 85% of which appear only once. This rearrangement joins TRBV6-5 to TRBJ1-1, with D possibly TRBD1 on 6 matching bases. The source material was peripheral blood. This sequence was found in a human donor in a cohort sampled during active COVID-19. The CDR3 DNA is TGTGCCAGCAGTCTCCGGACAGAAGAAGCTTTCTTT. Translation gives CASSLRTEEAFF.